What follows describes a single TCR beta chain. Its specificity is unknown. The data derive from a study of blood T cells in healthy people across ages. PCR was performed a second time for 7 to 11 cycles using a sample-barcoded 5' primer and a J-beta primer mix. TCRdb redid the calling of the 5' RACE reads with MiXCR, one entry per CDR3 protein. The repertoire holds 1,500,000 or so distinct CDR3 sequences, with 35% to 45% as singletons. Findings of the study overall: Long-lived and aged donors differed, with more naive CD4+ cells and higher diversity in the long-lived.

Germline CDR1 reads SGHRS; CDR2 reads YFSETQ. V lost 1 base to trimming and J lost 0 bases, with 11 bases between them. The CDR3 has 16 amino acids. Total RNA, at least 5 micrograms per sample, came from PBMCs. The rearrangement joins TRBV5-1 to TRBJ2-1; D is unclear. The source is a woman in her late teens or twenties in good health. Input material: blood. CDR3 loop: CASSLSAPSSYNEQFF. DNA for the CDR3: TGCGCCAGCAGCTTGTCGGCCCCGAGCTCCTACAATGAGCAGTTCTTC.